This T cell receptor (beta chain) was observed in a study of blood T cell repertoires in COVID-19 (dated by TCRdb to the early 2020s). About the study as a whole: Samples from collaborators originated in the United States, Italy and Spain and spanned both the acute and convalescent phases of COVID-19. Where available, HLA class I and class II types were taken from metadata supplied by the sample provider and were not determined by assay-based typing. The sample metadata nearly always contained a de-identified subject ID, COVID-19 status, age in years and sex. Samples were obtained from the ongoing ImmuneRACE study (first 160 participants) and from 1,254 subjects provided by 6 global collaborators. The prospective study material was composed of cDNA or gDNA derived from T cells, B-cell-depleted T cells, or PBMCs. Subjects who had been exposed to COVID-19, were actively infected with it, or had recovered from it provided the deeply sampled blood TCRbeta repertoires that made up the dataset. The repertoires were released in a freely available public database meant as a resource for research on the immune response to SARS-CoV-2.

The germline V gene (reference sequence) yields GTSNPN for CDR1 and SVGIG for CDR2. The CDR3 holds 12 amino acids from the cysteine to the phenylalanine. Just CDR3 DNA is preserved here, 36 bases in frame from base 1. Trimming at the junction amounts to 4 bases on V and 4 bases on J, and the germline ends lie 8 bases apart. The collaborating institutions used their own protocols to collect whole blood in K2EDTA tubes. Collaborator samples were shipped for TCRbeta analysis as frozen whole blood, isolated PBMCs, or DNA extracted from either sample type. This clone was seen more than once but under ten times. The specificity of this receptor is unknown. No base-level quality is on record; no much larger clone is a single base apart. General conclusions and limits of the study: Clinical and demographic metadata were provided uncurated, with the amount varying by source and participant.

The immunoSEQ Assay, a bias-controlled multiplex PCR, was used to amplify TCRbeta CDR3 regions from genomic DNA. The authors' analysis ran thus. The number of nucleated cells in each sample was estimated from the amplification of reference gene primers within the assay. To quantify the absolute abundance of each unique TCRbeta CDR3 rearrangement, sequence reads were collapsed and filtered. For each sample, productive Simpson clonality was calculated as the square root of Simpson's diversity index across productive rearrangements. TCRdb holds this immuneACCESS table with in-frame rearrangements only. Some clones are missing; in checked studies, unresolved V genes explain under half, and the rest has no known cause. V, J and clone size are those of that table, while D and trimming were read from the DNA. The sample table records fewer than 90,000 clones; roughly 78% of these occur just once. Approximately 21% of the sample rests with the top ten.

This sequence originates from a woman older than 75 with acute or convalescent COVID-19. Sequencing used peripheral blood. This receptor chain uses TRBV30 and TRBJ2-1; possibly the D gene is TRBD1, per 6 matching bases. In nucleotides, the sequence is TGTGCCTGGAACAGGGCTTACAATGAGCAGTTCTTC. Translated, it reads CAWNRAYNEQFF.